A single sample is the source of the 9 T cell receptor beta chains below, sequenced in a study of blood T cell repertoires in COVID-19. The protocol was immunoSEQ multiplex PCR, while the TCRdb copy is restricted to in-frame clones and leaves out a portion. The sample lists around 120,000 clones, 69% occurring once. The sequencing sample was made of peripheral blood. These receptors all stem from a man at least 80 years old with acute or convalescent COVID-19.

With respect to this clone: The sample contains more than one DNA sequence encoding this CDR3. J is TRBJ2-2 and V is TRBV28; D gene uncertain. CDR1 MDHEN and CDR2 SYDVKM come from the germline V gene. This CDR3 has 12 amino acids. Trimming took 3 bases from V and 5 from J, leaving 4 bases between them. The CDR3 is CASSLQTGELFF. The CDR3 region has the DNA TGTGCCAGCAGTTTGCAGACCGGGGAGCTGTTTTTT.

This chain uses TRBV4-1 with TRBJ1-6; 7 bases map to TRBD1. V gave up 1 base and J gave up 10 bases; unmatched junction bases: 7. Germline CDR1 is MGHRA and CDR2 is YSYEKL. The CDR3 length is 15 residues. The CDR3 DNA is TGCGCCAGCAGCCAAGTGGCAGGGGGACGGTCACCCCTCCACTTT. Residues: CASSQVAGGRSPLHF.

This clone was found a few times. The gene calls are TRBV28 and TRBJ2-3; a weak D match, TRBD2 (6 bases). Germline V gene lookup returns CDR1 MDHEN and CDR2 SYDVKM. V shed 8 bases and J shed 14 bases, with 20 bases lying between them. The CDR3 is 12 residues long. CDR3 in amino acids: CASGLQKASRYF. The CDR3 region has the DNA TGTGCCAGCGGACTACAGAAGGCTTCTAGGTATTTT.

The rearrangement joins TRBV2 to TRBJ2-7, with D possibly TRBD1 on 6 matching bases. The CDR3 contains 12 residues. Germline CDR1 reads SNHLY; CDR2 reads FYNNEI. The germline V and J ends were trimmed by 9 bases and 6 bases, with 15 bases remaining between them. This CDR3 reads CASNTGLAEQYF. DNA for the CDR3: TGTGCCAGTAATACAGGGTTAGCCGAGCAGTACTTC.

This clone occurred many times. J is TRBJ2-2 and V is TRBV5-5, with D possibly being TRBD1 (6 bases). Per germline, CDR1 SGHKS and CDR2 YYEKEE (reference sequence). Trimming cost V 6 bases and J 8 bases, with 26 bases left between them. CDR3 length equals 17 residues. CDR3 residues: CASTYIPGQASSGELFF. Written as DNA, the CDR3 is TGTGCCAGCACCTACATCCCGGGACAAGCAAGTTCAGGGGAGCTGTTTTTT.

V and J are TRBV28 and TRBJ2-7; D possibly corresponds to TRBD1 (5 bases). This CDR3 contains 14 residues. Germline V CDR1 and CDR2: MDHEN, SYDVKM. V lost 3 bases and J 4 bases, leaving 13 bases between the germline ends. CDR3 in amino acids: CASSFPRVGYEQYF. CDR3 nucleotides: TGTGCCAGCAGTTTTCCCAGGGTTGGTTACGAGCAGTACTTC.

This clone has just a few counts. The rearrangement links TRBV5-4 to TRBJ1-2, with 8 bases matching TRBD1. Germline V gene sequence: CDR1 SGHNT, CDR2 YYREEE (reference sequence). This CDR3 contains 13 residues. Unmatched junction bases numbered 7, after V lost 4 bases and J lost 8 bases. The DNA of the CDR3 is TGTGCCAGCAGCACGACAGGGGCAGGAGGCTACACCTTC. Protein sequence: CASSTTGAGGYTF.

The chain carries TRBV6-5 and TRBJ2-2; 7 nucleotides align to TRBD2. The ends lost 4 bases at V and 7 bases at J; junction bases unmatched: 3. The CDR3 sequence is 13 residues long. From germline, CDR1 is MNHEY and CDR2 SVGAGI. The CDR3 reads CASSSLANGELFF. DNA of the CDR3: TGTGCCAGCAGTTCACTAGCGAACGGGGAGCTGTTTTTT.

The CDR3 DNA reads as TGTGCCAGCAGCGTAGAAGGGGCGCCCCCCTTGGATACGCAGTATTTT. Protein sequence: CASSVEGAPPLDTQYF. This chain connects TRBV9 to TRBJ2-3, with a weak D call TRBD1 (5 bases). Germline V lookup: CDR1 SGDLS, CDR2 YYNGEE. The V gene lost 0 bases and the J gene lost 6 bases, with 17 bases spanning the gap. CDR3 length: 16 amino acids.